The present T cell receptor (beta chain) was sequenced within a study of resident and recirculating memory T cells in vitiligo (dated by TCRdb to about 2018). Turning to the overall study: The study took epidermis from shave biopsies of two lesional and two nonlesional sites, plus PBMCs, from each of 3 stable vitiligo patients for TCR beta sequencing. Human TCR beta sequencing was used to test whether specific clones in lesional vitiligo skin differed from clones in nonlesional skin and blood. Right before genomic DNA was extracted using the Qiagen DNeasy Blood & Tissue Kit, the samples were homogenized with no cell sorting step.

Stable vitiligo was defined as no change in lesions over the previous 6 months. For classification as stable, the absence of confetti depigmentation, a clinical sign of active vitiligo, was additionally required. Anyone who had been treated within the previous three months was excluded from the study. PBMCs were isolated from heparinized blood by Ficoll density gradient centrifugation and were subsequently flash-frozen. Results and caveats for the whole study, not just this receptor: No unique dominant TCR clone was detected, and clonality varied among vitiligo lesions. Even within a single patient, overlap and correlation analysis found no significant repertoire overlap between any biopsies apart from each lesion compared with itself. Working out how much the T cell clones identified in the vitiligo lesions and the human Trm versus Tcm pools each contribute will require future mechanistic studies. Because TCR sequences were not shared across biopsy sites or across patients, the findings suggest that different lesions are infiltrated by different T cell clones, a pattern described as private specificity.

To note about this clone: It has no known antigen specificity. No base quality values were provided; no much bigger clone lies one nucleotide off.

The immunoSEQ hsTCRB kit was used to amplify TCR beta chains from the genomic DNA. The immunoSEQ service ran the sequencing of the TCR beta libraries on an Illumina MiSeq instrument. The study's processing was this. Analysis of the repertoire data was performed with the immunoSEQ Analyzer. Drawn from immuneACCESS, this table holds only the in-frame rearrangements with V and J called that TCRdb kept. Clones are partly lost; checked studies trace under half to an unresolved V gene and leave the rest unexplained. V and J calls and clone size come straight from that table; D and trimming were deduced from the DNA. The sample yields more than 70,000 clones; 90% to 95% were counted once. About 4.8% of the sample is held by the ten biggest clonotypes. Reading from cysteine to phenylalanine, the CDR3 counts 16 amino acids. Of the read, only the CDR3 DNA is kept; its 48 bases are in frame from base 1. From the germline V gene, CDR1 is ENHRY and CDR2 is SYGVKD. Trimming leaves V shorter by 4 bases and J shorter by 6 bases, with the junction holding 5 bases beyond the gene matches.

Recombination connected TRBV10-3 to TRBJ2-1; 14 nucleotides in the junction match TRBD2. Sequenced sample: blood. The TCR was taken from a male donor with vitiligo. CDR3 sequence: CAISALGTSGSNEQFF. The nucleotide sequence is TGTGCCATCAGTGCCCTGGGGACTAGCGGGAGCAATGAGCAGTTCTTC.